Listed here is a single T cell receptor beta chain. Its specificity is unknown. The data derive from a study of cytomegalovirus exposure and HLA in healthy donors. Study-level findings and limits: The authors later linked a missense DCLRE1C variant to TCR beta V- and J-gene trimming. The study recorded 150 to 200 TCR beta chains that were cytomegalovirus-associated. There were some public TCRs occurring in many donors, but most TCR sequences were rare. An analysis done earlier found most TCR beta V segments productive about 87% or about 30% of the time.

The CDR3 has 15 residues. Germline values: CDR1 LNHNV, CDR2 YYDKDF (reference sequence). V was cut by 0 bases and J by 10 bases, with 13 bases left in between. The primer mix had 60 Vbeta and 13 Jbeta primers. Clones were read by immunoSEQ multiplex PCR, and TCRdb kept only the in-frame ones, dropping some. This table has some 150,000 clones, 70% to 80% appearing once. The J gene is TRBJ1-6, the V gene TRBV15; TRBD1 is a possible D gene (5 bases). The sequence came from a woman aged 45-65 years in good health and CMV-seronegative. The sequencing input was PBMCs. In DNA, the CDR3 is TGTGCCACCAGCAGAGAGGCAGGGCTGAGCTCACCCCTCCACTTT. Translation: CATSREAGLSSPLHF.